Here is one T cell receptor (beta chain) with its context. The data derive from a study of early T cells in non-severe SARS-CoV-2 infection. Unique molecular identifier tags were affixed to discrete cDNA molecules. One entry per CDR3 protein, called by TCRdb with MiXCR from the 5' RACE reads. Of 80,000 to 95,000 distinct CDR3 sequences in the sample, 14% to 15% were seen once. The CDR3 runs to 13 residues. Germline V gene data show CDR1 as DFQATT and CDR2 as SNEGSKA (reference sequence). The V end lost 6 bases, the J end lost 1 base, and 10 bases lay between the germline ends. V gene TRBV20-1 combines with J gene TRBJ2-4; D remains ambiguous. The source of this sequence is an adult who was a healthcare worker with PCR-confirmed SARS-CoV-2 infection or an uninfected control (not recorded which). Source material: whole blood. CDR3 region: CSANPTAKNIQYF. The CDR3 region has the DNA TGCAGTGCGAACCCTACGGCCAAAAACATTCAGTACTTC.